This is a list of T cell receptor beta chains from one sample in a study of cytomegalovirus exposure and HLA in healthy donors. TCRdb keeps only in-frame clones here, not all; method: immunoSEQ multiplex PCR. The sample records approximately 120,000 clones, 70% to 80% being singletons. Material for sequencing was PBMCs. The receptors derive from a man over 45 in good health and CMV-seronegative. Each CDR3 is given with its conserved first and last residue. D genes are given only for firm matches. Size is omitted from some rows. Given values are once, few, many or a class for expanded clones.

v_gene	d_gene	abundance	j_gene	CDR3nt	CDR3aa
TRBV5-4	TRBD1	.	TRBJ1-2	TGTGCCAGCAAGGGGGCGAGGGACTATGGCTACACCTTC	CASKGARDYGYTF
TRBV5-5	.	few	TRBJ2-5	TGTGCCAGCACCGAATTCCCGGGAAAAGAGACCCAGTACTTC	CASTEFPGKETQYF
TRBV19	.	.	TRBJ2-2	TGTGCCAGTAGTATAAGCGGAGGAGCCGGGGAGCTGTTTTTT	CASSISGGAGELFF
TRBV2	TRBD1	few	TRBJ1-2	TGTGCCAGCAGCCAAGGACAGGGGGCAGGTGGCTACACCTTC	CASSQGQGAGGYTF
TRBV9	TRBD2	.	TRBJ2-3	TGTGCCAGCAGCGTAGATCTAGCGGGAAATGCAGATACGCAGTATTTT	CASSVDLAGNADTQYF
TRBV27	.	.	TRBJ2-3	TGTGCCAGCAGGGCATCAGATACGCAGTATTTT	CASRASDTQYF
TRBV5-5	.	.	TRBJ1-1	TGTGCCAGCAGCCAGACAGTGAACACTGAAGCTTTCTTT	CASSQTVNTEAFF
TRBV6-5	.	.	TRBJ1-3	TGTGCCAGCAGTTACTCTACTAGGACCGGAAACACCATATATTTT	CASSYSTRTGNTIYF
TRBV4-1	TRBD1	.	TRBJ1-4	TGCGCCAGCAGCCAAGATAGGACAGGGGAGGGTAATGAAAAACTGTTTTTT	CASSQDRTGEGNEKLFF
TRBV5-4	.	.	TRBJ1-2	TGTGCCAGCAGCTTGGCTTCAGGGGCGAACACTTATGGCTACACCTTC	CASSLASGANTYGYTF
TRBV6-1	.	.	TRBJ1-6	TGTGCCAGCAGTGAAATGGACAGATATTCACCCCTCCACTTT	CASSEMDRYSPLHF
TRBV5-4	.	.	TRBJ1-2	TGTGCCAGCAGCATCCTCCGGGGAGAGGACTATGGCTACACCTTC	CASSILRGEDYGYTF
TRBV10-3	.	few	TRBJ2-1	TGTGCCATCAGTGAGATCCATAGTTTCTCCTACAATGAGCAGTTCTTC	CAISEIHSFSYNEQFF
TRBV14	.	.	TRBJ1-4	TGTGCCAGCAGCCAAGGGCTTAATGAAAAACTGTTTTTT	CASSQGLNEKLFF
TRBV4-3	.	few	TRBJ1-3	TGCGCCAGCAGCCAAGAGGGACACCAGGGAAACACCATATATTTT	CASSQEGHQGNTIYF
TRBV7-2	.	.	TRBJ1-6	TGTGCCAGCAGCTTAGGTCCAGGGAGGGGCTCCTATAATTCACCCCTCCACTTT	CASSLGPGRGSYNSPLHF
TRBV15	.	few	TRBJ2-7	TGTGCCACCAGCAGCTTATATCGGGGGACCCACGAGCAGTACTTC	CATSSLYRGTHEQYF
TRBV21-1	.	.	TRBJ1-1	TGTGCCAGCAGCAAAGCTAGGACGGGGGTCACTGAAGCTTTCTTT	CASSKARTGVTEAFF
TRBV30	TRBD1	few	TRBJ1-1	TGTGCCTGGAGTGTACAGGGGGCCGCTCCGGCTTTCTTT	CAWSVQGAAPAFF
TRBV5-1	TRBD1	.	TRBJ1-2	TGCGCCAGCAGCGTACAGGGGGAAGTCCTCGGGTATGGCTACACCTTC	CASSVQGEVLGYGYTF
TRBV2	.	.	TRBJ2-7	TGTGCCAGCAGTATCAACCCGACAGTTTACGAGCAGTACTTC	CASSINPTVYEQYF
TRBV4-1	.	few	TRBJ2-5	TGCGCCAGCAGCCAAGGACCGGCCCTAGCGATGCAAGAGACCCAGTACTTC	CASSQGPALAMQETQYF
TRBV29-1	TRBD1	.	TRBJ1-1	TGCAGCGCTGGGGACAGTTTTCTTGAAGCTTTCTTT	CSAGDSFLEAFF
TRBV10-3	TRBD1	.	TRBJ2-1	TGTGCCATCAGTGGGTGGGACAGGGGTATCAATGAGCAGTTCTTC	CAISGWDRGINEQFF
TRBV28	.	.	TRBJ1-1	TGTGCCAGCAGAGGGGCCATGAACACTGAAGCTTTCTTT	CASRGAMNTEAFF
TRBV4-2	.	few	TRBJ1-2	TGTGCCAGCGGTGGGGGCGCGAGCGATGGCTACACCTTC	CASGGGASDGYTF
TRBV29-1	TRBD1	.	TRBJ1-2	TGCAGCGTTCAAAGATCACAGGGGGCTGGCTACACCTTC	CSVQRSQGAGYTF
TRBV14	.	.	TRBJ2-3	TGTGCCAGCAGCCAAACGGGAAGAAGAGATACGCAGTATTTT	CASSQTGRRDTQYF
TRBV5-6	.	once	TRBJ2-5	TGTGCCAGCAGTTCTATGAGGGCCCAAGAGACCCAGTACTTC	CASSSMRAQETQYF
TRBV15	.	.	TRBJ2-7	TGTGCCACCAGCAGAGACACCTACGAGCAGTACTTC	CATSRDTYEQYF
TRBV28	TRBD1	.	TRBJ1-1	TGTGCCAGCTCCGACAGGGGGAAGACTGAAGCTTTCTTT	CASSDRGKTEAFF
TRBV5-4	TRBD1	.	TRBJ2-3	TGTGCCAGCAGCTCGGGACAGCCTAGCACAGATACGCAGTATTTT	CASSSGQPSTDTQYF
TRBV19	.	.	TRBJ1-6	TGTGCCAGTAGTATGGGCCAGGGTTCCTATAATTCACCCCTCCACTTT	CASSMGQGSYNSPLHF
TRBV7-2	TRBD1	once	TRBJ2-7	TGTGCCAGCAGCTTAGGCCAGGGGGCTTACTACGAGCAGTACTTC	CASSLGQGAYYEQYF
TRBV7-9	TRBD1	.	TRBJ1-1	TGTTCCAGCAGCCGGGACAGGGCCAACACTGAAGCTTTCTTT	CSSSRDRANTEAFF
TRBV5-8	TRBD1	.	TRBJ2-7	TGTGCCAGCAGCGCAACGGGACAGGGTAGCTCCTACGAGCAGTACTTC	CASSATGQGSSYEQYF
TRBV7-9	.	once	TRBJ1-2	TGTTCCAGCAGCTCGGGAGTTTATGGCTACACCTTC	CSSSSGVYGYTF
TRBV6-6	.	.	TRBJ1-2	TGTGCCAGCAGTTCAGGGGCCGGTAACTATGGCTACACCTTC	CASSSGAGNYGYTF
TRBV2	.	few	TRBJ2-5	TGTGCCAGCAGAGCAGGGCCAGCACAAGAGACCCAGTACTTC	CASRAGPAQETQYF
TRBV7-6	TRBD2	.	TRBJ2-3	TGTGCCAGCAGCTTAGTAGCCCTAGCGGGGGCCCCCACAGATACGCAGTATTTT	CASSLVALAGAPTDTQYF
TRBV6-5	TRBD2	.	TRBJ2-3	TGTGCCAGCAGTTATTCCAGTAGCGGGGGAGCCCTGACGCAGTATTTT	CASSYSSSGGALTQYF
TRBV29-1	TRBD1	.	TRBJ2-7	TGCAGCGTTGAGGACCAATCCGGGACAGGGGTTTACGAGCAGTACTTC	CSVEDQSGTGVYEQYF
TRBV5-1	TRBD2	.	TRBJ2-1	TGCGCCAGCAGCTTGGCTAGCGGGGGGAACAATGAGCAGTTCTTC	CASSLASGGNNEQFF
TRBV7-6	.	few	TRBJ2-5	TGTGCCAGCAGCTTAGTAGGGGTAGAGACCCAGTACTTC	CASSLVGVETQYF
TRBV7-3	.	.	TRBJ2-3	TGTGCCAGCAGTCCCCTCGGGGGGCAAATTGATACGCAGTATTTT	CASSPLGGQIDTQYF